These T cell receptor beta chains were read from a single sample in a study of CD8 T cells in ankylosing spondylitis. In TCRdb, the 5' RACE reads were re-called with MiXCR into one record per CDR3 protein. The sample holds over 110,000 distinct CDR3 sequences, about 8% seen once. The sample was synovial fluid, either unsorted or a sorted T cell fraction (not recorded which). Receptors were obtained from a male donor with ankylosing spondylitis. Each CDR3 is given with its conserved first and last residue. The D gene is left open where the match is weak. Clone size is shown for a subset of rows, as once, few, many or a class of expanded clone.

V gene,J gene,clone size,D gene,CDR3 DNA,CDR3 protein
TRBV7-9,TRBJ2-7,NA,NA,TGTGCCAGCAGCGCATACAGAATAGCGTCCTACGAGCAGTACTTC,CASSAYRIASYEQYF
TRBV14,TRBJ2-1,many,TRBD1,TGTGCCAGCAGCCTGAGGACAGGGGTCGTCGATGAGCAGTTCTTC,CASSLRTGVVDEQFF
TRBV5-1,TRBJ1-2,many,TRBD1,TGCGCCAGCAGAACCGGGACAGGGTCTGAGGGCTACACCTTC,CASRTGTGSEGYTF
TRBV20-1,TRBJ2-7,many,NA,TGCAGTGCTAGAGATGGGGCGGGGAGCTCCTACGAGCAGTACTTC,CSARDGAGSSYEQYF
TRBV20-1,TRBJ2-7,few,TRBD2,TGCAGTGCCGACCCTTCCGCTAGCGGGAGATACGAGCAGTACTTC,CSADPSASGRYEQYF
TRBV7-2,TRBJ1-1,NA,TRBD1,TGTGCCAGCAGCGGAGGACAGGGCTGGAACACTGAAGCTTTCTTT,CASSGGQGWNTEAFF
TRBV5-1,TRBJ2-7,few,TRBD1,TGCGCCAGCAGCTTGGACCCGGACAGGGAGCAGTACTTC,CASSLDPDREQYF
TRBV5-1,TRBJ2-3,NA,NA,TGCGCCAGCGCCTCCGGGGGCCTTAGCACAGATACGCAGTATTTT,CASASGGLSTDTQYF
TRBV29-1,TRBJ1-2,NA,NA,TGCAGCGTTGGAAGAGTGGTGGTTGATGGCTACACCTTC,CSVGRVVVDGYTF
TRBV24-1,TRBJ2-2,many,NA,TGTGCCACCAACTCCGGGACACAGAACACCGGGGAGCTGTTTTTT,CATNSGTQNTGELFF
TRBV21-1,TRBJ2-7,NA,NA,TGTGCCGCGGGGGCGTACGAGCAGTACTTC,CAAGAYEQYF
TRBV11-1,TRBJ1-1,few,NA,TGTGCCAGCAGCCAAGACCACAACACTGAAGCTTTCTTT,CASSQDHNTEAFF
TRBV29-1,TRBJ1-1,many,NA,TGCAGCGTTGTATCAGGGAGCGCTGAAGCTTTCTTT,CSVVSGSAEAFF
TRBV2,TRBJ1-2,NA,TRBD1,TGTGCCAGCAGCGGACAGGGACTCAACTATGGCTACACCTTC,CASSGQGLNYGYTF
TRBV7-9,TRBJ2-7,few,NA,TGTGCCAGCAGCTTAACTGCAGGGAGCAACGAGCAGTACTTC,CASSLTAGSNEQYF
TRBV20-1,TRBJ2-1,many,TRBD1,TGCAGTGCTAGAGCGTATACAGGGGGATACAATGAGCAGTTCTTC,CSARAYTGGYNEQFF
TRBV6-2/TRBV6-3,TRBJ2-7,few,NA,TGTGCCAGCAGTTACGCGGGGACAGCAATTTGGACCTACGAGCAGTACTTC,CASSYAGTAIWTYEQYF
TRBV5-1,TRBJ2-7,many,NA,TGCGCCAGCAGCCCTTCCGGCGGGTCCTACGAGCAGTACTTC,CASSPSGGSYEQYF
TRBV27,TRBJ2-1,many,NA,TGTGCCAGCGCCGTGGGGACGAGCTCCTACAATGAGCAGTTCTTC,CASAVGTSSYNEQFF
TRBV20-1,TRBJ1-1,many,NA,TGCAGTGCCAGGAGGGGTCGGCGGGAGAACACTGAAGCTTTCTTT,CSARRGRRENTEAFF
TRBV10-3,TRBJ1-2,few,TRBD1,TGTGCCGCGCGGACCGACAGGGGAGATGGCTACACCTTC,CAARTDRGDGYTF
TRBV7-3,TRBJ2-3,many,NA,TGTGCCAGCAGCTTAGTGGCGGAACCCACAGATACGCAGTATTTT,CASSLVAEPTDTQYF
TRBV24-1,TRBJ2-5,many,TRBD2,TGTGCCACCAGTGACACTAGCGATCCCAAAGAGACCCAGTACTTC,CATSDTSDPKETQYF
TRBV5-6,TRBJ2-2,NA,TRBD2,TGTGCCAGCAGCTTGGATCCCTCGACTAGCGGCTACACCGGGGAGCTGTTTTTT,CASSLDPSTSGYTGELFF
TRBV19,TRBJ2-7,NA,TRBD1,TGTGCCAGTAGTCCTGGACAGGCCTACGAGCAGTACTTC,CASSPGQAYEQYF
TRBV6-1,TRBJ2-5,few,NA,TGTGCCAGCAGGCTGATGGGTTACGAGACCCAGTACTTC,CASRLMGYETQYF
TRBV12-3/TRBV12-4,TRBJ1-2,many,NA,TGTGCCAGCAGTTTGGGTCAGCCCTATGGCTACACCTTC,CASSLGQPYGYTF
TRBV6-1,TRBJ1-5,many,TRBD1,TGTGCCAGCAGCCACGGACAGGGGGCTAATCAGCCCCAGCATTTT,CASSHGQGANQPQHF
TRBV28,TRBJ1-2,many,NA,TGTGCCAGCAGCGCCCTGACCGGGGCAAGTGGCTACACCTTC,CASSALTGASGYTF
TRBV7-2,TRBJ2-4,many,NA,TGTGCCAGCAGCTTGGGCGGGATAACCAAAAACATTCAGTACTTC,CASSLGGITKNIQYF